The 12 T cell receptor beta chains below were found in one sample sequenced in a study of tumor and adjacent non-tumor tissue in lung cancer. The library came from three nested PCR rounds adapted from ARM-PCR protocols. TCRdb reanalysed the multiplex PCR reads using MiXCR and keeps one entry per CDR3 protein. The table lists fewer than 100,000 distinct CDR3 sequences, approximately 77% of them singletons. This sample's RNA came from whole unsorted tissue. Sequencing input: lung tumor tissue. These receptor sequences come from a woman between 40 and 55 years old with non-small cell lung cancer.

The chain has TRBV10-3 and TRBJ1-2, with 12 bases identical to TRBD1. The CDR3 is 14 amino acids. Germline CDR1 is ENHRY and CDR2 is SYGVKD. J gave up 10 bases and V 7 bases, and 10 bases lay outside the gene matches. The CDR3 DNA reads TGTGCCATCAATAGGGACAGGGGGCCCCAGGACTACACCTTC. Amino acids: CAINRDRGPQDYTF.

On this clonotype: Just one base apart from a much larger clone, this may be a read error. The chain links TRBV28 to TRBJ2-7, with D perhaps being TRBD1 or TRBD2 (5 bases each). The V end was cut by 5 bases, the J end by 9 bases, with 14 bases between. CDR1 and CDR2 (germline): MDHEN, SYDVKM. The CDR3 spans 12 residues. The CDR3 protein is CASSRGTSRQYF. The CDR3 coding sequence is TGTGCCAGCAGTCGTGGGACCAGCCGGCAGTACTTC.

Note on this clonotype: One end of the junction varies from germline; a read error may be responsible. The V gene is TRBV6-1, the J gene TRBJ2-7; D ambiguous. The CDR3 loop spans 13 amino acids. Germline V gives CDR1 MNHNS, CDR2 SASEGT. CDR3 nucleotide sequence: TGTACCAGCAGTGTCCTAGACCCCTACGAGCAGTACTTC. Encoded protein: CTSSVLDPYEQYF.

The chain is built from TRBV12-3 or TRBV12-4 and TRBJ1-2; D possibly corresponds to TRBD1 (6 bases). CDR3 length: 14 residues. The CDR3: CDSSPPYYRAGYTF. The CDR3 nucleotides are TGTGATAGCAGCCCCCCATACTACAGGGCTGGCTACACCTTC.

This clonotype came up a few times. The chain joins TRBV4-1 to TRBJ2-7; perhaps TRBD2 as D (6 bases). V was trimmed by 9 bases and J by 2 bases, leaving 17 bases between them. CDR3 length: 14 residues. The V gene's germline CDR1 is MGHRA and CDR2 YSYEKL. CDR3 in DNA: TGCGCCAGTGGCCAAGGGGACTCCGCCTACGAGCAGTACTTC. It codes for CASGQGDSAYEQYF.

This clonotype was observed many times. V and J are TRBV6-1 and TRBJ2-3; the match to TRBD2 covers 8 bases. The CDR3 is made up of 14 amino acids. Germline V gene lookup returns CDR1 MNHNS and CDR2 SASEGT. Unmatched junction bases numbered 9, after V lost 11 bases and J lost 2 bases. CDR3 amino acids: CAGAGTRFTDTQYF. CDR3 coding DNA: TGTGCCGGAGCCGGGACTAGGTTCACAGATACGCAGTATTTT.

On this clonotype itself: This is likely a read error, given that the CDR3 carries no conserved phenylalanine or tryptophan at its end. The rearrangement joins TRBV29-1 to TRBJ2-1; D not resolved. Germline assignment: CDR1 SQVTM and CDR2 ANQGSEA. The CDR3 extends over 14 amino acids. DNA of the CDR3: TGCAGCGTTTACACGGCGAGCTCCTACAGTGAGCAGTTCCTC. Protein product: CSVYTASSYSEQFL.

Worth noting for this clonotype: An end of the junction differs from the germline gene, which may be a read error. This chain joins TRBV20-1 and TRBJ2-3, with 13 nucleotides matching TRBD2. CDR1 and CDR2 from the germline V gene are DFQATT and SNEGSKA (reference sequence). The length of the CDR3 is 17 residues. The CDR3 reads CSVRDLLAGGPADTQYF. The CDR3 DNA follows: TGCAGTGTTAGAGATCTACTAGCGGGAGGGCCCGCAGATACGCAGTATTTT.

In its sample, this clonotype was seen many times. Germline is not matched at one junction end, which may reflect a read error. This sequence joins TRBV24-1 and TRBJ2-7; D tentatively reads TRBD1 or TRBD2 (5 bases each). The CDR3 spans 12 residues. Germline V lookup: CDR1 KGHDR, CDR2 SFDVKD. CDR3 bases: TGTGCCACCAGTGATTACGGGGACGCCTGGCACTTC. This encodes CATSDYGDAWHF.

CDR3 coding DNA: TGCGCCAGCAAATTGGCACCTAGCGGGGGCGAGCAGTACTTC. It translates to CASKLAPSGGEQYF. The genes are TRBV10-2 and TRBJ2-7; 10 nucleotides line up with TRBD2. J was trimmed by 6 bases and V by 7 bases; bases with no gene match: 9. The CDR3 loop spans 14 amino acids. Germline CDR1 reads WSHSY; CDR2 reads SAAADI.

Comments on this clonotype: A much larger clone differs from this one at a single base, so this may be a read error. The chain carries TRBV28 and TRBJ2-7; no firm D call. The germline CDR1 and CDR2 sequences are MDHEN and SYDVKM. V was shortened by 6 bases and J by 6 bases, with 9 bases between the two germline ends. This CDR3 spans 11 amino acids. CDR3 in amino acids: CASSYTCEQYF. DNA for the CDR3: TGTGCCAGCAGCTATACATGCGAGCAGTACTTC.

The chain uses TRBV12-3 or TRBV12-4 and TRBJ1-6; possible D gene TRBD1, 5 bases. The length of the CDR3 is 14 residues. Trimming stripped 10 bases from V and 7 bases from J, with 17 bases between. The CDR3 nucleotides are TGTGCCAACAATTCGGGGGGGACGAATTCACCCCTCCACTTT. Translating it yields CANNSGGTNSPLHF.